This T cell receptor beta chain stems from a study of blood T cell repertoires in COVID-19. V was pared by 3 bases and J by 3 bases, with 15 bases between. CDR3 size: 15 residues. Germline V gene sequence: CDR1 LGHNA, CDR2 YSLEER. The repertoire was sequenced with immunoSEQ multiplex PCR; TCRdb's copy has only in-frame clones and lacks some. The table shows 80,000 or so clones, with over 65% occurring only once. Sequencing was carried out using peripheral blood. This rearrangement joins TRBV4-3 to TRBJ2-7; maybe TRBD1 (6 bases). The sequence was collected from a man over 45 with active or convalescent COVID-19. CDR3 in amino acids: CASSQTRSGDYEQYF. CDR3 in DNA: TGCGCCAGCAGCCAGACCCGGTCAGGGGACTACGAGCAGTACTTC.